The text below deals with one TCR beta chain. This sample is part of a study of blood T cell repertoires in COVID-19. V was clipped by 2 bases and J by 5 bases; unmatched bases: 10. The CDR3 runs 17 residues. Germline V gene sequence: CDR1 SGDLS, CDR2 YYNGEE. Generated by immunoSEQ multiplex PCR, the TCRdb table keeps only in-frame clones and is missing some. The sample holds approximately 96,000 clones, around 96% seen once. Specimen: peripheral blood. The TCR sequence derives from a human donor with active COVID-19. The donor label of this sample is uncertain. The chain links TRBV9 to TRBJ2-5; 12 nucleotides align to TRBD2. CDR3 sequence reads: CASSVGGLAGSQETQYF. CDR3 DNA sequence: TGTGCCAGCAGCGTTGGAGGACTAGCGGGATCCCAGGAGACCCAGTACTTC. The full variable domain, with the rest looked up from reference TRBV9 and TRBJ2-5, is DSGVTQTPKHLITATGQRVTLRCSPRSGDLSVYWYQQSLDQGLQFLIQYYNGEERAKGNILERFSAQQFPDLHSELNLSSLELGDSALYFCASSVGGLAGSQETQYFGPGTRLLVL.